This T cell receptor (beta chain) comes out of a study of blood T cells in healthy people across ages. The sample holds a few counts of this clonotype. V lost 1 base and J lost 15; bases outside the gene matches: 8. Germline V CDR1 and CDR2: SGHTA, FQGNSA. The CDR3 contains 13 residues. The authors ran a second PCR of roughly 6 to 11 cycles using a sample-barcoded 5' primer and a J-beta primer mix. Every cDNA molecule carried a tag from a template-switch adaptor bearing 12 random nucleotides. MiXCR, applied by TCRdb to the 5' RACE reads, yields one record per CDR3 protein. This repertoire shows 850,000 to 1,300,000 distinct CDR3 sequences, under 55% found once; its top ten account for 18%.

The receptor's source is a woman in her sixties in good health. V usage is TRBV7-2 and J usage is TRBJ2-1; 8 nucleotides match TRBD2. Sequencing input: blood. The CDR3 spells CASSLGDGTSGFF. In DNA, the CDR3 is TGTGCCAGCAGCTTAGGGGACGGGACTAGTGGGTTCTTC.